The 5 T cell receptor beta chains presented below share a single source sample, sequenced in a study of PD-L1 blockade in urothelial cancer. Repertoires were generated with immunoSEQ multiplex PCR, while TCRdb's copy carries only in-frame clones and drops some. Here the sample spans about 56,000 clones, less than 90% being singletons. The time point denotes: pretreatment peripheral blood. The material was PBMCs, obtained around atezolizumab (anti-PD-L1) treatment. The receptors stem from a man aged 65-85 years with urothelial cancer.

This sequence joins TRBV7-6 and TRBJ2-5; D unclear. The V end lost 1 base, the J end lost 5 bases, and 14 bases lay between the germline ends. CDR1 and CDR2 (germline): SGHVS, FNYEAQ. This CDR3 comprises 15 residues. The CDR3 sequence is CASSLGGLGRETQYF. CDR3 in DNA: TGTGCCAGCAGCTTAGGTGGCCTGGGCAGGGAGACCCAGTACTTC.

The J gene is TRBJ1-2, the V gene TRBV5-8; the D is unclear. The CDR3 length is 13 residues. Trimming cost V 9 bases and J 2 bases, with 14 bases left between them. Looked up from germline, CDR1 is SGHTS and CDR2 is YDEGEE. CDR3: CATSGRENYGYTF. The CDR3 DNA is TGTGCCACATCCGGGCGGGAAAACTATGGCTACACCTTC. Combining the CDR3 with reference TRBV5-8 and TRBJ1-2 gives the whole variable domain EAGVTQSPTHLIKTRGQQATLRCSPISGHTSVYWYQQALGLGLQFLLWYDEGEERNRGNFPPRFSGRQFPNYSSELNVNALELEDSALYLCATSGRENYGYTFGSGTRLTVV.

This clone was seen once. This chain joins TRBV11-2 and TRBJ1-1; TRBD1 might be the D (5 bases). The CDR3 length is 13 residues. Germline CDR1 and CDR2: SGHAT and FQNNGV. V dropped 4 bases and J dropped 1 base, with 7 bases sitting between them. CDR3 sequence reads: CASSSGQNTEAFF. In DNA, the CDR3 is TGTGCCAGCAGCTCCGGACAGAACACTGAAGCTTTCTTT.

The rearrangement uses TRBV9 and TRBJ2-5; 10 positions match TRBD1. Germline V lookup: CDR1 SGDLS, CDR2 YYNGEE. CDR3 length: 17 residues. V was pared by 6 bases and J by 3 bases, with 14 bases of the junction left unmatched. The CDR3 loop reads CASIHPRPGTGEETQYF. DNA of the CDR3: TGTGCCAGCATCCATCCACGACCCGGGACAGGGGAAGAGACCCAGTACTTC.

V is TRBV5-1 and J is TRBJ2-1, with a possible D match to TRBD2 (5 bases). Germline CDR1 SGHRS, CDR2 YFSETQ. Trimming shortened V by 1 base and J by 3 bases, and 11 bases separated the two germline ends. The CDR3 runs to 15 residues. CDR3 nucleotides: TGCGCCAGCAGCTTGCGGAGGATCGGCTACAATGAGCAGTTCTTC. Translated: CASSLRRIGYNEQFF. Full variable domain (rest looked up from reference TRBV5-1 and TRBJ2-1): KAGVTQTPRYLIKTRGQQVTLSCSPISGHRSVSWYQQTPGQGLQFLFEYFSETQRNKGNFPGRFSGRQFSNSRSEMNVSTLELGDSALYLCASSLRRIGYNEQFFGPGTRLTVL.